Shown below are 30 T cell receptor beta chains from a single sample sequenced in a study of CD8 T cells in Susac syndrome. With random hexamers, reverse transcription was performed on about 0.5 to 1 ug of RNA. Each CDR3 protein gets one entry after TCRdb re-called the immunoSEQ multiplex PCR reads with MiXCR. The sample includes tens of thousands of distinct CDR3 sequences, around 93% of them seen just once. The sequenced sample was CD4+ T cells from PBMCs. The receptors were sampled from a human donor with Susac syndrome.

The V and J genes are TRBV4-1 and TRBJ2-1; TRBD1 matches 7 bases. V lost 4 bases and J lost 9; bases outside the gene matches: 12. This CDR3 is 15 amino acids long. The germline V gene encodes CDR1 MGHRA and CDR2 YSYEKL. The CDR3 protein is CASSRGLAGGGEQFF. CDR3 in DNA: TGCGCCAGCAGCCGAGGATTAGCAGGGGGTGGTGAGCAGTTCTTC.

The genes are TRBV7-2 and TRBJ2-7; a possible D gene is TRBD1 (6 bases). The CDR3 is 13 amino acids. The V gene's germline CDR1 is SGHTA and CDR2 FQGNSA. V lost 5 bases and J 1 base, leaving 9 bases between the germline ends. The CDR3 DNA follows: TGTGCCAGCAGCCCGGACAGATCCTACGAGCAGTACTTC. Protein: CASSPDRSYEQYF.

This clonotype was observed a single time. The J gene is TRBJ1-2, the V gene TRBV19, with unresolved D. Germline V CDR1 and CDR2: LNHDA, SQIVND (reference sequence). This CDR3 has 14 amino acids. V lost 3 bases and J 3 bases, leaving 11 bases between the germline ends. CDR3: CASSIPTGYYGYTF. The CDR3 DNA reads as TGTGCCAGTAGTATCCCCACTGGATACTATGGCTACACCTTC.

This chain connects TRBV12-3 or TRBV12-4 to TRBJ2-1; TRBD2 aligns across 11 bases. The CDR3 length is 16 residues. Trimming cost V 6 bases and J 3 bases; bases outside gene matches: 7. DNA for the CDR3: TGTGCCAGCAGCCCCGTCACTAGCGGGGGCTACAATGAGCAGTTCTTC. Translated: CASSPVTSGGYNEQFF.

This CDR3 reads CASSLGPSYEQYF. The CDR3 region has the DNA TGTGCCAGCAGCTTAGGGCCCTCCTACGAGCAGTACTTC. The chain is built from TRBV7-2 and TRBJ2-7; no definite D call. The CDR3 contains 13 residues. With 1 base removed from V and 0 bases from J, the gap between germline ends came to 4 bases. The germline CDR1 and CDR2 sequences are SGHTA and FQGNSA. Using reference TRBV7-2 and TRBJ2-7 for the parts outside the CDR3, the full variable domain is GAGVSQSPSNKVTEKGKDVELRCDPISGHTALYWYRQSLGQGLEFLIYFQGNSAPDKSGLPSDRFSAERTGGSVSTLTIQRTQQEDSAVYLCASSLGPSYEQYFGPGTRLTVT.

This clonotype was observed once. In nucleotides, the CDR3 is TGTGCCAGCAGCGCCGGGACAGGGGGGTTAGATGAGCAGTTCTTC. Translation: CASSAGTGGLDEQFF. This chain connects TRBV9 to TRBJ2-1; 11 bases agree with TRBD1. The ends lost 3 bases at V and 8 bases at J; junction bases unmatched: 7. CDR3 length equals 15 residues. Germline loops: CDR1 SGDLS, CDR2 YYNGEE.

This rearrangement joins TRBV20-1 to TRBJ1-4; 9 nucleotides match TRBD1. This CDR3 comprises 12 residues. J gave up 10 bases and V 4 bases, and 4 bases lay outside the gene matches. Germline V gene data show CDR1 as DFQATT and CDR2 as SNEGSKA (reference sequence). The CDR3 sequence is CSAMDRGGKLFF. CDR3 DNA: TGCAGTGCTATGGACAGGGGAGGAAAACTGTTTTTT.

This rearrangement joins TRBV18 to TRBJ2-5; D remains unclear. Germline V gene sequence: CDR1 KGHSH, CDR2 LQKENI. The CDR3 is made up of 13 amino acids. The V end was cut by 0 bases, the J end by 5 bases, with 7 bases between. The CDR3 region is CASSPPPSETQYF. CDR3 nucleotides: TGTGCCAGCTCACCACCACCTTCGGAGACCCAGTACTTC.

For the CDR3, the DNA is TGCGCCAGCAGCCGACAGGGGTACTATGGCTACACCTTC. Translation gives CASSRQGYYGYTF. This rearrangement joins TRBV5-1 to TRBJ1-2; 8 bases match TRBD1. The ends lost 4 bases at V and 3 bases at J; junction bases unmatched: 2. The germline V gene has CDR1 SGHRS and CDR2 YFSETQ. The CDR3 runs to 13 residues.

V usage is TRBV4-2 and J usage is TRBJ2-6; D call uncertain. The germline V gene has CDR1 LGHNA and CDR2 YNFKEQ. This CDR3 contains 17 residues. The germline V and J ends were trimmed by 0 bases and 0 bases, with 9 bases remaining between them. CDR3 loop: CASSQDLFSSGANVLTF. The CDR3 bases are TGTGCCAGCAGCCAAGATCTTTTTAGCTCTGGGGCCAACGTCCTGACTTTC.

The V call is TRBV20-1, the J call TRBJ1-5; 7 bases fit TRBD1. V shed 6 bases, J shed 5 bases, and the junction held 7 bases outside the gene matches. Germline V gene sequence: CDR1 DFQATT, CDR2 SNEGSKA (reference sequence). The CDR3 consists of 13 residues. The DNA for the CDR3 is TGCAGTGCCCTTTGGCAGGGGGATCAGCCCCAGCATTTT. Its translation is CSALWQGDQPQHF.

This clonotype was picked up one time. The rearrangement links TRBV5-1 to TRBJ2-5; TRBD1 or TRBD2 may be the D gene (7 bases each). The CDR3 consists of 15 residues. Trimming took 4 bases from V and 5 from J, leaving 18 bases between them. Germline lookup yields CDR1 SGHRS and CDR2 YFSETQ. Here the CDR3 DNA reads TGCGCCAGCAGCCCGGGGGGACAGTCGTTGGAGACCCAGTACTTC. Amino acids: CASSPGGQSLETQYF.

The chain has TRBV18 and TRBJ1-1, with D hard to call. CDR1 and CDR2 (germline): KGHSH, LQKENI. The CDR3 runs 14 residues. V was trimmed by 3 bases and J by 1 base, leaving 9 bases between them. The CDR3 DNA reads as TGTGCCAGCTCACCCCTGGATACGAACACTGAAGCTTTCTTT. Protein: CASSPLDTNTEAFF. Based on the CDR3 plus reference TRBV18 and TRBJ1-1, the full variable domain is NAGVMQNPRHLVRRRGQEARLRCSPMKGHSHVYWYRQLPEEGLKFMVYLQKENIIDESGMPKERFSAEFPKEGPSILRIQQVVRGDSAAYFCASSPLDTNTEAFFGQGTRLTVV.

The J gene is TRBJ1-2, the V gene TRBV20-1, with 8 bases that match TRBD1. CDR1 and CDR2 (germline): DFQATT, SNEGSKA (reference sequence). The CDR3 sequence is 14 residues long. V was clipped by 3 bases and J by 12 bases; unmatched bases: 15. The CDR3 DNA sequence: TGCAGTGCTAGTTTCTCTACAGGGGGGAAATCTCACACCTTC. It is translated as CSASFSTGGKSHTF.

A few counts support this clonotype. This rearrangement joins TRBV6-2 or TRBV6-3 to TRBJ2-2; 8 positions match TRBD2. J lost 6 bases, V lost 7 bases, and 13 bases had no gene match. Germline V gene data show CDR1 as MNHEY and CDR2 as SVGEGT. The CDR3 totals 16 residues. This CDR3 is CASTHLGGGSAGELFF. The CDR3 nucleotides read TGTGCCAGCACCCACCTCGGGGGGGGGTCCGCCGGGGAGCTGTTTTTT.

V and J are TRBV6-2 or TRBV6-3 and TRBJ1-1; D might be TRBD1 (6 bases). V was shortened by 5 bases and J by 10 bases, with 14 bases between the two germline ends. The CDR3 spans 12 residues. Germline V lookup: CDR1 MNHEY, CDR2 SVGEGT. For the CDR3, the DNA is TGTGCCAGCAGTCCAGGGCCCAGGGGAGCTTTCTTT. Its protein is CASSPGPRGAFF.

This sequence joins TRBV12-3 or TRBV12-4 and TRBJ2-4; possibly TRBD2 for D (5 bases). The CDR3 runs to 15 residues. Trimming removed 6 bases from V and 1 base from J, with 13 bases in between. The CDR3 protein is CASSSSGVAKNIQYF. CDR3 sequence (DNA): TGTGCCAGCAGCTCTTCCGGGGTGGCCAAAAACATTCAGTACTTC.

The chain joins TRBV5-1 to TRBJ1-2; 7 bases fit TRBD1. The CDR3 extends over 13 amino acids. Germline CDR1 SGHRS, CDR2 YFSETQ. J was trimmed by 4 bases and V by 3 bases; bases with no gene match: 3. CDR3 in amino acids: CASSSGQSYGYTF. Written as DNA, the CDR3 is TGCGCCAGCAGCTCGGGACAGTCCTATGGCTACACCTTC. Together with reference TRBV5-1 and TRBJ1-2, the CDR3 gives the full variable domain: KAGVTQTPRYLIKTRGQQVTLSCSPISGHRSVSWYQQTPGQGLQFLFEYFSETQRNKGNFPGRFSGRQFSNSRSEMNVSTLELGDSALYLCASSSGQSYGYTFGSGTRLTVV.

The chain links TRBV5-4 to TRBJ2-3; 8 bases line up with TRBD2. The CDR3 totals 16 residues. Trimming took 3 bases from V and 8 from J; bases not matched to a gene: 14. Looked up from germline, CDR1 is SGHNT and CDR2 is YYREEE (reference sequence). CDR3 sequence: CASSSGGGGPVGTQYF. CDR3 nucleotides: TGTGCCAGCAGCTCCGGGGGCGGGGGGCCGGTGGGTACGCAGTATTTT. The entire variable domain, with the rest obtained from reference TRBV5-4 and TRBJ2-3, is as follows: ETGVTQSPTHLIKTRGQQVTLRCSSQSGHNTVSWYQQALGQGPQFIFQYYREEENGRGNFPPRFSGLQFPNYSSELNVNALELDDSALYLCASSSGGGGPVGTQYFGPGTRLTVL.

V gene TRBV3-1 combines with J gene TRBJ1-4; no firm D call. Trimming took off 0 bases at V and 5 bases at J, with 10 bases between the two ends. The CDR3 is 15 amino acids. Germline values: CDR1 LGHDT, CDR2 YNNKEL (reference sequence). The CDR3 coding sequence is TGTGCCAGCAGCCAAGATGGGGTCACAAATGAAAAACTGTTTTTT. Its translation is CASSQDGVTNEKLFF.

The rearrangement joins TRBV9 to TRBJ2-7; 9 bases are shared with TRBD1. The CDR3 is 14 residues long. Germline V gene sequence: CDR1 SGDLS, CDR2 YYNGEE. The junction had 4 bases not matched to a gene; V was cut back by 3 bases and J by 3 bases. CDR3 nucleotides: TGTGCCAGCAGCGAAGGACAGGGGCACTACGAGCAGTACTTC. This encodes CASSEGQGHYEQYF.

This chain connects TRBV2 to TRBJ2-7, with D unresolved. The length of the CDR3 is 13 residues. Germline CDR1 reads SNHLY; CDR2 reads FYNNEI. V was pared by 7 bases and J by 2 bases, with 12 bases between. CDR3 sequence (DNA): TGTGCCAGCATCCGGGTCTTAACCTACGAGCAGTACTTC. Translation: CASIRVLTYEQYF.

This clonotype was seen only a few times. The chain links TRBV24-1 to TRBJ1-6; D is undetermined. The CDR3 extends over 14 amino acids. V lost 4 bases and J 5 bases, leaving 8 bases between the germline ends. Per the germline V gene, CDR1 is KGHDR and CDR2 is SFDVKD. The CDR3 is CATSEQWDNSPLHF. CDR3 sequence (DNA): TGTGCCACCAGTGAACAATGGGATAATTCACCCCTCCACTTT.

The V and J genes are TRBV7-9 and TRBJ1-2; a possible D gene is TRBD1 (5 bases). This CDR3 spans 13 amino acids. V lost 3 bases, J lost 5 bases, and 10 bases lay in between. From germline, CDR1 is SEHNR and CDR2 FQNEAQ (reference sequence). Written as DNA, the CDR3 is TGTGCCAGCAGCTTCGGGACCGATTATGGCTACACCTTC. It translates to CASSFGTDYGYTF.

The CDR3 spells CASSSDRNTEAFF. The CDR3 DNA sequence: TGTGCCAGCAGCTCGGACAGGAACACTGAAGCTTTCTTT. The J gene is TRBJ1-1, the V gene TRBV7-8; perhaps TRBD1 as D (6 bases). The V end lost 4 bases, the J end lost 1 base, and 7 bases lay between the germline ends. This CDR3 region has 13 residues. In germline, CDR1 is SGHVS, CDR2 FQNEAQ.

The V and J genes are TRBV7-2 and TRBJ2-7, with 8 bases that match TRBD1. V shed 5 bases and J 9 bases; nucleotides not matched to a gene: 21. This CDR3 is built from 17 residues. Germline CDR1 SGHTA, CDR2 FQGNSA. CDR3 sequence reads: CASSKGGTGTGLRGQYF. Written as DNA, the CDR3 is TGTGCCAGCAGCAAAGGAGGGACCGGGACAGGCTTGCGCGGGCAGTACTTC.

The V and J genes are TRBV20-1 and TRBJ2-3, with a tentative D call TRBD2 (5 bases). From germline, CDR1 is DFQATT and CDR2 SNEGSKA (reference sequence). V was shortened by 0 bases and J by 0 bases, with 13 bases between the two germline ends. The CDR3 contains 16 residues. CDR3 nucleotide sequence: TGCAGTGCTAGAGAAGCCAGCGGAAGGAGCACAGATACGCAGTATTTT. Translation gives CSAREASGRSTDTQYF.

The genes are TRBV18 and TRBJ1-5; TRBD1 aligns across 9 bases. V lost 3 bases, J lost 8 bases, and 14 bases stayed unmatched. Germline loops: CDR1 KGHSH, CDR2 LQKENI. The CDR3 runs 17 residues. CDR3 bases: TGTGCCAGCTCACCGGCGGGGACAGGGTTCCGTCGGGAGCCCCAGCATTTT. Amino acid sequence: CASSPAGTGFRREPQHF.

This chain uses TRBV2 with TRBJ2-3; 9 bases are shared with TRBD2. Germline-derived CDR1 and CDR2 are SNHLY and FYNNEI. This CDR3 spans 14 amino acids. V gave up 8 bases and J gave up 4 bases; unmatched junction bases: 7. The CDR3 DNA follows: TGTGCCAGCCTGGGCGGGGGGGCAGCAGATACGCAGTATTTT. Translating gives CASLGGGAADTQYF.

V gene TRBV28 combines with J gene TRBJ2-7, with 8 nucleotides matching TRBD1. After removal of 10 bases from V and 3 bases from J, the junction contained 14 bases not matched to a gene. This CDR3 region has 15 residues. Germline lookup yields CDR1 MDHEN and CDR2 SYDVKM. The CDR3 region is CATAGGPPAIYEQYF. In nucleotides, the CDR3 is TGTGCCACGGCAGGGGGCCCTCCTGCAATCTACGAGCAGTACTTC.